This T cell receptor beta chain was profiled in a study of pediatric ulcerative colitis. The study's findings and limits: All ulcerative colitis patients, but no controls, carried two rectal clonotypes. Clonal expansions reduced rectal repertoire diversity in acute severe colitis.

Notes on this clone: Its antigen is still unknown.

Rectal tissue came from one to two pinch biopsies taken at colonoscopy. The CDR3 has 15 residues. V shed 6 bases and J 4 bases; nucleotides not matched to a gene: 6. Germline CDR1 is MNHNS and CDR2 is SASEGT. Profiled with immunoSEQ multiplex PCR; TCRdb holds only in-frame clones, not every one. This sample has around 12,000 clones, with 77% found just once. This rearrangement joins TRBV6-1 to TRBJ2-3, with 11 positions matching TRBD2. The sequencing sample was made of gut tissue. The TCR originated in a boy under 18 who was a control in a study of pediatric ulcerative colitis. CDR3 sequence reads: CASSALAGESDTQYF. CDR3 bases: TGTGCCAGCAGCGCACTAGCGGGAGAGTCAGATACGCAGTATTTT.